This entry features one T cell receptor (beta chain) sequence. The record originates from a study of Ad26.COV2.S vaccination and SARS-CoV-2 variants. Across the whole study: By the intramuscular route, Ad26.COV2.S was given once, or twice 56 days apart.

Germline V CDR1 and CDR2: KGHDR, SFDVKD. V dropped 5 bases and J dropped 0 bases, with 5 bases sitting between them. The CDR3 is 13 residues long. Treatment meaning: 15 to 20 received Ad26.COV2.S at low or high dose, single or two shots; roughly five received placebo; per-sample allocation not given. Vaccine and placebo recipients were sampled on day 63 after the first injection. TCRdb's table, derived via immunoSEQ multiplex PCR, lists solely in-frame clones and lacks some. This repertoire shows over 400,000 clones, about nine tenths found once; its top ten account for around 4.5%. V gene TRBV24-1 combines with J gene TRBJ2-3; the D is unclear. This material consisted of peripheral blood, taken in a trial of Ad26.COV2.S vaccine versus placebo. The sequence was collected from a person aged 18-65 years who received the Ad26.COV2.S COVID-19 vaccine or a placebo. The CDR3 DNA is TGTGCCACCAGTGTTGCGAGCACAGATACGCAGTATTTT. Translation: CATSVASTDTQYF.